What follows is one T cell receptor beta chain and its context. This sample is part of a study of T cell responses to AZD1222 COVID-19 vaccine. Using immunoSEQ multiplex PCR, the repertoire was profiled, and TCRdb retains in-frame clones only, with some absent. Among just under 90,000 clones listed, around 88% were seen once. CDR1 is MNHEY and CDR2 is SVGAGI in the germline V gene. The CDR3 runs to 14 residues. Trimming took 4 bases from V and 4 from J; bases not matched to a gene: 5. The receptor's source is an adult in good health. V usage is TRBV6-5 and J usage is TRBJ2-7, with 9 bases fitting TRBD1. The specimen was peripheral blood, collected on day 0 of MenACWY control vaccination. CDR3 DNA sequence: TGTGCCAGCAGTTCCGGGACAGGGAAATACGAGCAGTACTTC. Its protein is CASSSGTGKYEQYF.